A selection of T cell receptor beta chains follows, all from one sample in a study of cytomegalovirus exposure and HLA in healthy donors. Some clones are missing from TCRdb's copy, which holds only in-frame ones; the method was immunoSEQ multiplex PCR. The sample has under 170,000 clones, roughly 78% seen once. The specimen sequenced was PBMCs. These receptors were obtained from a man aged 50 or older in good health and CMV-seropositive. Both conserved end residues are part of each CDR3. Each record gives: V gene, J gene, D gene, clone size, CDR3 DNA, CDR3 protein. The D gene is left open where the match is weak. Clone size is stated in some rows and not others, as once, few, many or a class when expanded.

TRBV23-1,TRBJ2-7,-,-,TGCGCCAGCAGTCTAACCTACGGGGGGCGCGGGTACGAGCAGTACTTC,CASSLTYGGRGYEQYF
TRBV6-5,TRBJ2-1,TRBD2,few,TGTGCCAGCAGTCCGCGACTAGCGGGAGGGGGTGAGCAGTTCTTC,CASSPRLAGGGEQFF
TRBV30,TRBJ2-5,TRBD2,few,TGTGCCTGGAGGGCCGGGACTAGCGAAGTAGAGACCCAGTACTTC,CAWRAGTSEVETQYF
TRBV4-2,TRBJ1-4,TRBD1,-,TGTGCCAGCAGCCAAGAGCCTTGGACAGGGGGGGGTGAAAAACTGTTTTTT,CASSQEPWTGGGEKLFF
TRBV5-1,TRBJ2-7,TRBD2,once,TGCGCCAGCAGCGGCGGGACTAGCGGACAATACGAGCAGTACTTC,CASSGGTSGQYEQYF
TRBV6-5,TRBJ1-3,-,-,TGTGCCAGCAGCTTCTCAGGGGCTGGAAACACCATATATTTT,CASSFSGAGNTIYF
TRBV28,TRBJ1-5,-,-,TGTGCCAGCCTCTCTATTGGCAGGGGCCCCAGGCCCCAGCATTTT,CASLSIGRGPRPQHF
TRBV10-2,TRBJ2-3,-,-,TGCGCCAGCAGTGAGGGTCCGGGCACAGATACGCAGTATTTT,CASSEGPGTDTQYF
TRBV7-3,TRBJ1-1,-,-,TGTGCCAGCAGCTTAAGACAGAGCGACACTGAAGCTTTCTTT,CASSLRQSDTEAFF
TRBV6-5,TRBJ1-1,-,-,TGTGCCAGCACCGAGGGGGATCAAGCTTTCTTT,CASTEGDQAFF
TRBV5-1,TRBJ2-5,TRBD1,-,TGCGCCAGCAGCTTGGCCGGGACAGGTGGCGAGACCCAGTACTTC,CASSLAGTGGETQYF
TRBV30,TRBJ2-7,TRBD2,-,TGTGCCTGGGGGAGGGGAGGGTCACCCTCCGAGCAGTACTTC,CAWGRGGSPSEQYF
TRBV30,TRBJ1-1,-,-,TGTGCCTGGAACGAGGTTTTGGGCACTGAAGCTTTCTTT,CAWNEVLGTEAFF
TRBV30,TRBJ2-3,-,once,TGTGCCTGGAGTGTCGGGGGCACAGATACGCAGTATTTT,CAWSVGGTDTQYF
TRBV28,TRBJ1-5,-,-,TGTGCCAGCAGTTCGACAGGTAGCAATCAGCCCCAGCATTTT,CASSSTGSNQPQHF
TRBV28,TRBJ2-1,TRBD2,-,TGTGCCAGCAGTTTGGTCCTACCCGGGACTAGCGGGAGAAATGAGCAGTTCTTC,CASSLVLPGTSGRNEQFF
TRBV5-1,TRBJ1-2,TRBD1,-,TGCGCCAGCAGCTTGCAACAGGGGGCGTCCGGCTACACCTTC,CASSLQQGASGYTF
TRBV7-9,TRBJ2-5,-,-,TGTGCCAGCAGCTTAGCCGGGGGAGAGACCCAGTACTTC,CASSLAGGETQYF
TRBV5-5,TRBJ1-2,TRBD1,-,TGTGCCAGCAGCTTTCGGGACAGTAACTATGGCTACACCTTC,CASSFRDSNYGYTF
TRBV2,TRBJ1-4,-,-,TGTGCCAGCGGCAGGGGTGGAGGTGAAAAACTGTTTTTT,CASGRGGGEKLFF
TRBV6-1,TRBJ2-7,TRBD2,-,TGTGCCAGCAGTAGGTCTAGCGGAACCTCCTACGAGCAGTACTTC,CASSRSSGTSYEQYF
TRBV1,TRBJ2-1,-,-,TGCACCAGCAGCCAAGATCGACTAGCGGGATACAATGAGCAGTTCTTC,CTSSQDRLAGYNEQFF
TRBV5-5,TRBJ1-6,-,-,TGTGCCAGCAGCTTGCAGGAAGGGGGTTATTCACCCCTCCACTTT,CASSLQEGGYSPLHF
TRBV7-2,TRBJ1-2,TRBD1,-,TGTGCCAGCAGCTTAGCATCGGGACAGGGGAGTGGCTACACCTTC,CASSLASGQGSGYTF
TRBV11-2,TRBJ2-1,TRBD2,-,TGTGCCAGCAGCTTCAGCGGGACGAACGACTACAATGAGCAGTTCTTC,CASSFSGTNDYNEQFF
TRBV5-4,TRBJ2-5,TRBD2,-,TGTGCCAGCAGTCTAGCGGGAGGGCTAGAGACCCAGTACTTC,CASSLAGGLETQYF
TRBV7-9,TRBJ1-3,-,-,TGTTCCAGCAGCTTGCAGGGTCGAGGAGGAAACACCATATATTTT,CSSSLQGRGGNTIYF
TRBV10-3,TRBJ2-2,TRBD1,-,TGTGCCATCAGTGACGGACAGGGGAAGTACACCGGGGAGCTGTTTTTT,CAISDGQGKYTGELFF
TRBV30,TRBJ1-1,TRBD1,-,TGTGCCTGGAGTCAGGGGGTGAACACTGAAGCTTTCTTT,CAWSQGVNTEAFF
TRBV30,TRBJ2-7,TRBD1,-,TGTGCTTGGGACAGGGGGCCCTACGAGCAGTACTTC,CAWDRGPYEQYF
TRBV12-5,TRBJ2-5,TRBD1,-,TGTGCTAGTGGCCCCGAGGACAGGGGGGAGACCCAGTACTTC,CASGPEDRGETQYF
TRBV29-1,TRBJ1-1,-,-,TGCAGCGTTTTCAGGGGCACTGAAGCTTTCTTT,CSVFRGTEAFF
TRBV5-1,TRBJ1-2,TRBD1,-,TGCGCCAGCAGCCCGGGGACAGTTAACTATGGCTACACCTTC,CASSPGTVNYGYTF
TRBV5-1,TRBJ1-1,-,-,TGCGCCAGCAGCTTGACATCCTCTCAAAGCACTGAAGCTTTCTTT,CASSLTSSQSTEAFF
TRBV10-3,TRBJ1-1,TRBD1,-,TGTGCCATCAGTGGGACACAGGGGGCTGAAACTGAAGCTTTCTTT,CAISGTQGAETEAFF
TRBV4-1,TRBJ2-2,TRBD2,-,TGCGCCAGCAGCCCGGCAAAGGGACTAGCGGGGCCTGGGGAGCTGTTTTTT,CASSPAKGLAGPGELFF
TRBV15,TRBJ2-7,TRBD2,-,TGTGCCACCAGCACGAGACTAGCGGGAGGGTACGAGCAGTACTTC,CATSTRLAGGYEQYF
TRBV12-5,TRBJ2-1,-,-,TGTGCTAGTGGTTTGGTAGTAACCGGAGGAAGGGCCTACAATGAGCAGTTCTTC,CASGLVVTGGRAYNEQFF
TRBV7-8,TRBJ2-7,-,-,TGTGCCAGCAGCTTAGCTTCTGATTCCTACGAGCAGTACTTC,CASSLASDSYEQYF
TRBV11-2,TRBJ2-7,-,-,TGTGCCAGCAGCTTAGTATCGGGGGATTACTCCTACGAGCAGTACTTC,CASSLVSGDYSYEQYF
TRBV6-1,TRBJ2-7,TRBD1,-,TGTGCCAGCAGTTTGTCAGGGGGAGTGGACGAGCAGTACTTC,CASSLSGGVDEQYF
TRBV5-8,TRBJ2-2,TRBD2,-,TGTGCCAGCAGCCCTGGACTAGCGGGAGGGCCCTTAACCGGGGAGCTGTTTTTT,CASSPGLAGGPLTGELFF
TRBV10-3,TRBJ2-7,TRBD1,-,TGTGCCATCATTACCCCTGGACTGACAGGGGCTCTGTACGAGCAGTACTTC,CAIITPGLTGALYEQYF